The rows below give T cell receptor beta chains drawn from one sample of a study of T cells in Graves' hyperthyroidism and ophthalmopathy. A single record per CDR3 protein comes from TCRdb applying MiXCR to the multiplex PCR reads. The table lists about 350,000 distinct CDR3 sequences, more than 11% of them singletons. The source material was blood. The origin of the receptors is a woman aged 25 to 45 with Graves' hyperthyroidism. The CDR3 runs from the conserved cysteine through the conserved F or W. D genes are given only for firm matches. The listing skips clone size in some rows; elsewhere it reads once, few, many or a size class.

clone size | J gene | V gene | D gene | CDR3 DNA | CDR3 protein
few | TRBJ1-2 | TRBV7-9 | TRBD1 | TGTGCCAGCAGCGGGACAGGGGGAAACTATGGCTACACCTTC | CASSGTGGNYGYTF
NA | TRBJ2-7 | TRBV29-1 | TRBD2 | TGCAGCGTTGCAACTAGCGGGAGGGCCGACTACGAGCAGTACTTC | CSVATSGRADYEQYF
many | TRBJ2-1 | TRBV27 | NA | TGTGCCAGCAGTCGGACCTCAAGCTCCTACAATGAGCAGTTCTTC | CASSRTSSSYNEQFF
many | TRBJ2-7 | TRBV28 | TRBD2 | TGTGCCAGCACTCCGGGGGGGCTGGACGAGCAGTACTTC | CASTPGGLDEQYF
few | TRBJ1-1 | TRBV6-1 | TRBD1 | TGTGCCAGCCGGGCAGGGGGCTCGGTAGCTTTCTTT | CASRAGGSVAFF
many | TRBJ2-2 | TRBV12-3/TRBV12-4 | NA | TGTGCCAGCAGTCCCTCAAACAGTACCGGGGAGCTGTTTTTT | CASSPSNSTGELFF
NA | TRBJ2-5 | TRBV18 | NA | TGTGCCAGCTCACTTAACCGCCACGAGACCCAGTACTTC | CASSLNRHETQYF
few | TRBJ1-4 | TRBV7-9 | TRBD1 | TGTGCCAGCAGCTTAGTAACCGGGACAGATAAACTGTTTTTT | CASSLVTGTDKLFF
NA | TRBJ2-1 | TRBV29-1 | NA | TGCAGCGTTGACCCAACCGGGAGCTCCTACAATGAGCAGTTCTTC | CSVDPTGSSYNEQFF
many | TRBJ2-3 | TRBV7-2 | TRBD2 | TGTGCCAGCAGCTTAGGTTCTAGCGGGAGTTCAGATACGCAGTATTTT | CASSLGSSGSSDTQYF
many | TRBJ2-2 | TRBV12-3/TRBV12-4 | NA | TGTGCCAGCAGCCGATTATTTGAAGCCGGGGAGCTGTTTTTT | CASSRLFEAGELFF
few | TRBJ1-2 | TRBV29-1 | NA | TGCAGCGCCGAGGGCCACTATGGCTACACCTTC | CSAEGHYGYTF
many | TRBJ2-3 | TRBV11-2 | NA | TGTGCCAGCAGCTATATAGATACGCAGTATTTT | CASSYIDTQYF
NA | TRBJ1-5 | TRBV20-1 | TRBD1 | TGCAGTGCTATCTCAGGGGGTCAGCCCCAGCATTTT | CSAISGGQPQHF
many | TRBJ2-7 | TRBV20-1 | TRBD1 | TGCAGTGCCATCCGTACCGGGACAGGGGGCGCAGTGAGCTCCTACGAGCAGTACTTC | CSAIRTGTGGAVSSYEQYF
NA | TRBJ2-7 | TRBV7-2 | TRBD2 | TGTGCCAGCAGCGTTCAGGGGCGAACGGGGGGGGAGCAGTACTTC | CASSVQGRTGGEQYF
many | TRBJ2-1 | TRBV7-2 | NA | TGTGCCAGCAGCTCGGGACTTCTCAATGAGCAGTTCTTC | CASSSGLLNEQFF
NA | TRBJ1-4 | TRBV3-1 | TRBD1 | TGTGCCAGCAGCCGGGCACCCGGACAGGTTTCTGAAAAACTGTTTTTT | CASSRAPGQVSEKLFF
many | TRBJ2-2 | TRBV29-1 | TRBD1 | TGCAGCTTTTCCCGGGACAGTACCACCGGGGAGCTGTTTTTT | CSFSRDSTTGELFF
few | TRBJ2-7 | TRBV12-3/TRBV12-4 | NA | TGTGCCAGCAGTCCCGTCAGGAGGGCCTACGAGCAGTACTTC | CASSPVRRAYEQYF
many | TRBJ1-1 | TRBV7-9 | NA | TGTGCCAGCAGCGCAATTGAAGCTTTCTTT | CASSAIEAFF
few | TRBJ2-1 | TRBV19 | TRBD2 | TGTGCCAGTAGTATAAGGGCGGGAGTGGGGTACAATGAGCAGTTCTTC | CASSIRAGVGYNEQFF
few | TRBJ2-6 | TRBV24-1 | NA | TGTGCCACCAGTGATTTAAAGGCCAACGTCCTGACTTTC | CATSDLKANVLTF
few | TRBJ2-4 | TRBV28 | NA | TGTGCCAGCAAGGAGACAGCCAAAAACATTCAGTACTTC | CASKETAKNIQYF